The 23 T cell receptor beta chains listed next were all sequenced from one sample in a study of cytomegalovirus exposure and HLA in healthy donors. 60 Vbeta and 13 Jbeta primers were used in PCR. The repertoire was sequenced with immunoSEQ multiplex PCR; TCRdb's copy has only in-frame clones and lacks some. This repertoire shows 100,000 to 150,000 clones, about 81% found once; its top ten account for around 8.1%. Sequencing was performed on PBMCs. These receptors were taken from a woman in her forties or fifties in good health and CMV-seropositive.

CDR3 sequence: CASSYSDRYTEAFF. The CDR3 nucleotides are TGTGCCAGCAGTTACTCGGACAGATACACTGAAGCTTTCTTT. J is TRBJ1-1 and V is TRBV6-5; a possible D gene is TRBD1 (6 bases). Germline V lookup: CDR1 MNHEY, CDR2 SVGAGI. The CDR3 is 14 residues long. Trimming cost V 0 bases and J 3 bases, with 8 bases left between them.

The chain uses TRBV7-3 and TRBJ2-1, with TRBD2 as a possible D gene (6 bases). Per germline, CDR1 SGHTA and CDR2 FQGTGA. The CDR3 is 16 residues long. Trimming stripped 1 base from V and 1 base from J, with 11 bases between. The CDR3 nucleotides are TGTGCCAGCAGCTTAAGTGGGGGGTCTTCCTACAATGAGCAGTTCTTC. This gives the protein CASSLSGGSSYNEQFF.

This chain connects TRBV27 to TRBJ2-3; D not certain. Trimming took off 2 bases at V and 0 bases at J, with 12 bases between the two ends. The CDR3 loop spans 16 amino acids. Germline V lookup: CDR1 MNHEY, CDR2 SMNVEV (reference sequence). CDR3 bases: TGTGCCAGCAGTTTAGATCGGAGACCTAGCACAGATACGCAGTATTTT. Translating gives CASSLDRRPSTDTQYF.

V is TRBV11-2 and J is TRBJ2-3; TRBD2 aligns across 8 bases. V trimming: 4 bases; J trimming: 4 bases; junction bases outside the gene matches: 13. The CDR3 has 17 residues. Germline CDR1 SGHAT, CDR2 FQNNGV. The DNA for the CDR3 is TGTGCCAGCAGCTCCCCTCGGGCTAGCGGGTCGCCAGATACGCAGTATTTT. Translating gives CASSSPRASGSPDTQYF.

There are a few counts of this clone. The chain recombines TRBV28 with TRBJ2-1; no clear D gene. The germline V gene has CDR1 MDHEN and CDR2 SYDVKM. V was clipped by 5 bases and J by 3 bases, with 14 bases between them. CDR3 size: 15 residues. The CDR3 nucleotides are TGTGCCAGCAGTCTCCCTGAGGTCGGCTACAATGAGCAGTTCTTC. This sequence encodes CASSLPEVGYNEQFF. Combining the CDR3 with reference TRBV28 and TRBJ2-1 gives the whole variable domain DVKVTQSSRYLVKRTGEKVFLECVQDMDHENMFWYRQDPGLGLRLIYFSYDVKMKEKGDIPEGYSVSREKKERFSLILESASTNQTSMYLCASSLPEVGYNEQFFGPGTRLTVL.

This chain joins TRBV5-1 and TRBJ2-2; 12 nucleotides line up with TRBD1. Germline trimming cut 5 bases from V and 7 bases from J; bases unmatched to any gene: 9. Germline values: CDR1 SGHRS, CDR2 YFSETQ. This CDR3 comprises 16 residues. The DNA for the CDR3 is TGCGCCAGCAGGTCGGGACAGGGGGCGCTTATCGGGGAGCTGTTTTTT. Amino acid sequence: CASRSGQGALIGELFF.

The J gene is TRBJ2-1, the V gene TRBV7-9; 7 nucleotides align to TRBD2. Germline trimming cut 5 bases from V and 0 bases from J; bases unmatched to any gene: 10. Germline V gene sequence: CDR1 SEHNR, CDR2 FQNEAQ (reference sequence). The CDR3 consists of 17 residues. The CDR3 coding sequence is TGTGCCAGCAGCCGTCCAGGTGGCGGGAGCTCCTACAATGAGCAGTTCTTC. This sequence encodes CASSRPGGGSSYNEQFF.

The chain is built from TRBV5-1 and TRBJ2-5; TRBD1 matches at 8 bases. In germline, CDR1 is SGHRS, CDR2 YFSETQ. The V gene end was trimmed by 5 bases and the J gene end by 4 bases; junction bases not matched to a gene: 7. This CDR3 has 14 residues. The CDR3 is CASSFGQGGETQYF. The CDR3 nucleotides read TGCGCCAGCAGTTTTGGACAGGGTGGAGAGACCCAGTACTTC.

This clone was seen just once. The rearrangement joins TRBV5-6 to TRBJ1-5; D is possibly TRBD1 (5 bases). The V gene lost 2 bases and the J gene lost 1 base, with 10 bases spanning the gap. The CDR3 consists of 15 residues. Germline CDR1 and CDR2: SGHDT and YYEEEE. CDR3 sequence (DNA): TGTGCCAGCAGCTTCATGGGGGGAAGCAATCAGCCCCAGCATTTT. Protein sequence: CASSFMGGSNQPQHF.

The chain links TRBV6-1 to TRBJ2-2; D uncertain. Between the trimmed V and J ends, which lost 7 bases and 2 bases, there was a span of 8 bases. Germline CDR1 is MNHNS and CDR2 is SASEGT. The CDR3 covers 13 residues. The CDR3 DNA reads TGTGCCAGCACTGCAGTTAACACCGGGGAGCTGTTTTTT. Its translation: CASTAVNTGELFF.

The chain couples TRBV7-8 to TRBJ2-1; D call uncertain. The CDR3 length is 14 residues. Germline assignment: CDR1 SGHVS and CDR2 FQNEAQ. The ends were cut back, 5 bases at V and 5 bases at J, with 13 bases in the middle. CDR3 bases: TGTGCCAGCAGCGAATCGATAGTAAACAATGAGCAGTTCTTC. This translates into CASSESIVNNEQFF. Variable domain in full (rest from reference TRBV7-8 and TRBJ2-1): GAGVSQSPRYKVAKRGQDVALRCDPISGHVSLFWYQQALGQGPEFLTYFQNEAQLDKSGLPSDRFFAERPEGSVSTLKIQRTQQEDSAVYLCASSESIVNNEQFFGPGTRLTVL.

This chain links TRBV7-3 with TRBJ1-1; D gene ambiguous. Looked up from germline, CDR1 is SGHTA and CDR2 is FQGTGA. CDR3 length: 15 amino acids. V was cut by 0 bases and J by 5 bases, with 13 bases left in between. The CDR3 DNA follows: TGTGCCAGCAGCTTAACGGGCAACCGGGGAACTGAAGCTTTCTTT. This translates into CASSLTGNRGTEAFF.

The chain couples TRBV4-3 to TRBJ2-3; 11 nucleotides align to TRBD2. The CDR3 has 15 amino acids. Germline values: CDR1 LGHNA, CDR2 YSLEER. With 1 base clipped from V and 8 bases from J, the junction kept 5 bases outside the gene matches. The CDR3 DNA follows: TGCGCCAGCAGCCAAGTTTTAGCGGGGGGGACTACGCAGTATTTT. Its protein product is CASSQVLAGGTTQYF.

CDR3 in DNA: TGCGCCAGCAGCCACACCGCTAGGAGCTCCTATAATTCACCCCTCCACTTT. Translating it yields CASSHTARSSYNSPLHF. V gene TRBV4-1 combines with J gene TRBJ1-6; no firm D call. Trimming pared 3 bases from V and 0 bases from J, leaving 12 bases between. CDR1 and CDR2 from the germline V gene are MGHRA and YSYEKL. The CDR3 contains 17 residues.

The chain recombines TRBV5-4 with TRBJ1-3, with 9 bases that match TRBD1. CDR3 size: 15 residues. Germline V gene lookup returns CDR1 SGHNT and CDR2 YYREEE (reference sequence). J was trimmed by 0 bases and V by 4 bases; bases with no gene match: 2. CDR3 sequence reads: CASSTGGVSGNTIYF. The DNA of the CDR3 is TGTGCCAGCAGCACAGGGGGCGTCTCTGGAAACACCATATATTTT.

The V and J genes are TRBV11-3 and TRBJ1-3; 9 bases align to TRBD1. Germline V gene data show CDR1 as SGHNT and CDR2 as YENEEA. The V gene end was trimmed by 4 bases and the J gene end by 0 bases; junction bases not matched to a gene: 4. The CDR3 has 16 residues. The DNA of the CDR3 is TGTGCCAGCAGCTCCGGGACAGGGAACTCTGGAAACACCATATATTTT. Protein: CASSSGTGNSGNTIYF.

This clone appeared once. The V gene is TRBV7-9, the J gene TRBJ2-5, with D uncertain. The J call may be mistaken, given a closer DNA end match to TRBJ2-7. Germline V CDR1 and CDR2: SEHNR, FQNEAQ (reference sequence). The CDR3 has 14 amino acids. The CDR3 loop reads CASSSAEIYYEQYF. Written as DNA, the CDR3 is TGTGCCAGCAGCTCAGCCGAAATATACTACGAGCAGTACTTC.

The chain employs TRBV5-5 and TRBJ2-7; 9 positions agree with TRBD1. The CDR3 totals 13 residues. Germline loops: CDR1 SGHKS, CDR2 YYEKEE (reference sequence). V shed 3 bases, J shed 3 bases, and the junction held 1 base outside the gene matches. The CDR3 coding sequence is TGTGCCAGCAGCTCGGACAGGGGCTACGAGCAGTACTTC. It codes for CASSSDRGYEQYF.

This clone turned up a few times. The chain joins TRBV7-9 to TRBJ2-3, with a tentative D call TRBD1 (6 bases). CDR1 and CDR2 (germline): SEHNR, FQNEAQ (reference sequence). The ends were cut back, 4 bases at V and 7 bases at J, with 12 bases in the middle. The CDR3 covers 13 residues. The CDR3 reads CASSSSGTNTQYF. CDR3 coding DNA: TGTGCCAGCAGCTCCTCCGGGACAAATACGCAGTATTTT.

The CDR3 DNA reads TGTGCCAGCAGCGTAGTGGGAGCTGGAGGAAACACCATATATTTT. Its protein is CASSVVGAGGNTIYF. The chain carries TRBV9 and TRBJ1-3; the D is unclear. Germline V gene sequence: CDR1 SGDLS, CDR2 YYNGEE. The V end lost 0 bases, the J end lost 4 bases, and 11 bases lay between the germline ends. This CDR3 has 15 residues.

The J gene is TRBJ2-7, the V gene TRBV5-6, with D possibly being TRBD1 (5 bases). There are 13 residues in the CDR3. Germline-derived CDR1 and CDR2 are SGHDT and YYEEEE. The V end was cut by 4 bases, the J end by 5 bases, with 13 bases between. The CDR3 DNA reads TGTGCCAGCAGCCGGACAATTTTGGACGAGCAGTACTTC. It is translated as CASSRTILDEQYF.

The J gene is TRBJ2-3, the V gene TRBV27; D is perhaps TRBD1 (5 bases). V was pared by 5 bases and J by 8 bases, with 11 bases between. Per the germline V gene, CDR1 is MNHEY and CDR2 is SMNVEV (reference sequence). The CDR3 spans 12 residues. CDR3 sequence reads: CASSPPGATQYF. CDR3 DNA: TGTGCCAGCAGTCCGCCTGGGGCTACGCAGTATTTT.

The CDR3 reads CASRWTRDQPQHF. CDR3 in DNA: TGTGCCAGCAGATGGACCAGGGATCAGCCCCAGCATTTT. The rearrangement links TRBV28 to TRBJ1-5, with D perhaps TRBD1 (5 bases). The ends were cut back, 6 bases at V and 5 bases at J, with 11 bases in the middle. The CDR3 runs 13 residues. The germline CDR1 and CDR2 sequences are MDHEN and SYDVKM.